The 20 T cell receptor beta chains given below trace back to one sample, sequenced in a study of cytomegalovirus exposure and HLA in healthy donors. The assay was immunoSEQ multiplex PCR, and TCRdb's table has in-frame clones only and misses some. The profile shows fewer than 150,000 clones, more than 85% of them singletons. Sequences were obtained from PBMCs. Source of these receptors: a man in his late teens or twenties in good health and CMV-seropositive.

This chain uses TRBV11-2 with TRBJ2-2, with 8 positions matching TRBD2. This CDR3 spans 16 amino acids. Trimming removed 3 bases from V and 1 base from J; junction bases left unmatched: 4. CDR1 SGHAT and CDR2 FQNNGV come from the germline V gene. The CDR3 DNA reads as TGTGCCAGCAGCTTCCTAAGCGGGGGGAACACCGGGGAGCTGTTTTTT. Its protein is CASSFLSGGNTGELFF.

The V gene is TRBV2, the J gene TRBJ1-6; no reliable D call. This CDR3 has 15 residues. V was cut by 6 bases and J by 6 bases, with 15 bases left in between. Germline CDR1 reads SNHLY; CDR2 reads FYNNEI. The CDR3: CASSETRGSNSPLHF. The CDR3 nucleotides read TGTGCCAGCAGCGAAACTCGCGGGAGTAATTCACCCCTCCACTTT.

The V call is TRBV19, the J call TRBJ1-5; TRBD1 is a possible D gene (6 bases). V lost 6 bases, J lost 6 bases, and 12 bases lay in between. This CDR3 is 13 amino acids long. Germline CDR1 and CDR2: LNHDA and SQIVND (reference sequence). The DNA of the CDR3 is TGTGCCAGTAGGACAGGTTCCAGTCAGCCCCAGCATTTT. Amino acids: CASRTGSSQPQHF.

The chain combines TRBV5-1 with TRBJ1-1; TRBD1 matches 7 bases. V shed 3 bases, J shed 4 bases, and the junction held 3 bases outside the gene matches. Germline CDR1 is SGHRS and CDR2 is YFSETQ. The CDR3 runs to 13 residues. CDR3 sequence: CASSSGQFTEAFF. The CDR3 coding sequence is TGCGCCAGCAGCTCGGGACAGTTCACTGAAGCTTTCTTT.

The V gene is TRBV6-6, the J gene TRBJ2-3, with D maybe TRBD1 (6 bases). V was pared by 6 bases and J by 3 bases, with 10 bases between. The CDR3 length is 13 residues. CDR1 is MNHNY and CDR2 is SVGAGI in the germline V gene (reference sequence). As DNA, the CDR3 is TGTGCCAGCAGGGAAGGGGGAACAGATACGCAGTATTTT. Translation gives CASREGGTDTQYF.

The CDR3 region is CAISEAIRQGTSSGANVLTF. CDR3 bases: TGTGCCATCAGTGAGGCTATCCGACAGGGAACAAGCTCTGGGGCCAACGTCCTGACTTTC. This chain connects TRBV10-3 to TRBJ2-6; 7 bases agree with TRBD1. Germline CDR1 is ENHRY and CDR2 is SYGVKD. V lost 2 bases and J lost 0; bases outside the gene matches: 13. The CDR3 length is 20 residues.

The rearrangement joins TRBV6-5 to TRBJ1-1; D is unclear. This CDR3 contains 15 residues. V was clipped by 0 bases and J by 4 bases, with 12 bases between them. Germline V gives CDR1 MNHEY, CDR2 SVGAGI. The CDR3 is CASSYSKSGGTEAFF. The CDR3 DNA is TGTGCCAGCAGTTACTCGAAGTCGGGAGGCACTGAAGCTTTCTTT.

This chain joins TRBV4-3 and TRBJ2-2, with 7 bases lining up with TRBD1. Germline values: CDR1 LGHNA, CDR2 YSLEER. V gave up 3 bases and J gave up 7 bases; unmatched junction bases: 2. The CDR3 consists of 13 residues. For the CDR3, the DNA is TGCGCCAGCAGCCATGGACAGGTCGGGGAGCTGTTTTTT. Translating gives CASSHGQVGELFF.

This clone was detected a few times. The V gene is TRBV5-5, the J gene TRBJ1-6; D is unclear. CDR3 length equals 14 residues. Germline CDR1 reads SGHKS; CDR2 reads YYEKEE (reference sequence). Trimming stripped 4 bases from V and 2 bases from J, with 7 bases between. CDR3 in DNA: TGTGCCAGCAGCGGAGATCCCTATAATTCACCCCTCCACTTT. Amino acids: CASSGDPYNSPLHF.

This sequence joins TRBV5-1 and TRBJ1-1; the match to TRBD1 covers 7 bases. CDR3 length: 17 amino acids. V shed 5 bases, J shed 3 bases, and the junction held 16 bases outside the gene matches. Germline loops: CDR1 SGHRS, CDR2 YFSETQ. The CDR3: CASSSDRAGTGDTEAFF. In nucleotides, the CDR3 is TGCGCCAGCAGTTCCGACAGGGCAGGGACGGGGGACACTGAAGCTTTCTTT.

The DNA of the CDR3 is TGTGCCAGCAGCCTCCGGGGGGAGGAGACCCAGTACTTC. Protein sequence: CASSLRGEETQYF. This sequence joins TRBV5-4 and TRBJ2-5; 7 positions match TRBD2. Germline CDR1 is SGHNT and CDR2 is YYREEE (reference sequence). The V gene end was trimmed by 4 bases and the J gene end by 5 bases; junction bases not matched to a gene: 5. This CDR3 has 13 residues.

The chain joins TRBV7-9 to TRBJ1-6; no clear D gene. Germline CDR1 and CDR2: SEHNR and FQNEAQ (reference sequence). This CDR3 spans 12 amino acids. The V end was cut by 7 bases, the J end by 3 bases, with 4 bases between. The CDR3 loop reads CASNNYNSPLHF. The CDR3 coding sequence is TGTGCCAGCAATAACTATAATTCACCCCTCCACTTT.

The V and J genes are TRBV6-5 and TRBJ1-1, with D possibly being TRBD1 (5 bases). The CDR3 has 14 amino acids. Germline CDR1 MNHEY, CDR2 SVGAGI. The V gene lost 4 bases and the J gene lost 0 bases, with 9 bases spanning the gap. CDR3 coding DNA: TGTGCCAGCAGTTGGAGACAGTTGAACACTGAAGCTTTCTTT. As protein: CASSWRQLNTEAFF.

This clone was counted once. The rearrangement links TRBV18 to TRBJ1-1; D perhaps matches TRBD1 (6 bases). V shed 3 bases and J shed 1 base, with 12 bases lying between them. The CDR3 consists of 15 residues. CDR1 is KGHSH, CDR2 LQKENI, per germline. The CDR3 DNA reads TGTGCCAGCTCACCGAGACAGGTACGGAACACTGAAGCTTTCTTT. It specifies CASSPRQVRNTEAFF.

This clone was picked up one time. The V gene is TRBV2, the J gene TRBJ2-7; no clear D. The CDR3 is 14 amino acids. Trimming took off 3 bases at V and 0 bases at J, with 9 bases between the two ends. From germline, CDR1 is SNHLY and CDR2 FYNNEI. This CDR3 is CASSESPSSYEQYF. CDR3 in DNA: TGTGCCAGCAGTGAGTCTCCGAGCTCCTACGAGCAGTACTTC.

This clone has just one count. The rearrangement links TRBV2 to TRBJ2-3, with 13 bases lining up with TRBD2. Germline CDR1 is SNHLY and CDR2 is FYNNEI. J gave up 0 bases and V 11 bases, and 11 bases lay outside the gene matches. The CDR3 has 17 amino acids. DNA of the CDR3: TGTGCCGTTAGAAGGACTAGCGGGGGTTCTAGCACAGATACGCAGTATTTT. The encoded protein is CAVRRTSGGSSTDTQYF.

This chain uses TRBV7-6 with TRBJ1-6; no definite D call. V shed 1 base and J shed 0 bases, with 7 bases lying between them. The CDR3 is 16 residues long. Looked up from germline, CDR1 is SGHVS and CDR2 is FNYEAQ. The CDR3 is CASSLGGSSYNSPLHF. The CDR3 region has the DNA TGTGCCAGCAGCTTAGGAGGGAGCTCCTATAATTCACCCCTCCACTTT.

V gene TRBV5-1 combines with J gene TRBJ2-7; TRBD2 matches 15 bases. The germline CDR1 and CDR2 sequences are SGHRS and YFSETQ. The CDR3 is 15 residues long. After removal of 7 bases from V and 6 bases from J, the junction contained 8 bases not matched to a gene. The CDR3 nucleotides are TGCGCCAGCGATCCGGGACTAGCGGGGGGTGGCGAGCAGTACTTC. Residues: CASDPGLAGGGEQYF.

V and J are TRBV19 and TRBJ2-1, with 10 bases that match TRBD2. Per germline, CDR1 LNHDA and CDR2 SQIVND (reference sequence). Germline trimming cut 9 bases from V and 5 bases from J; bases unmatched to any gene: 13. The CDR3 sequence is 16 residues long. CDR3 protein: CASTYSGGLINNEQFF. The CDR3, as DNA: TGTGCCAGCACCTATAGCGGGGGGCTAATAAACAATGAGCAGTTCTTC.

In DNA form, the CDR3 reads TGTGCCAGCAGTGATTGGTTCAGGGAAATTGAAGATACGCAGTATTTT. Translation: CASSDWFREIEDTQYF. The chain recombines TRBV2 with TRBJ2-3; D is possibly TRBD1 (5 bases). Germline CDR1 and CDR2: SNHLY and FYNNEI. V gave up 3 bases and J gave up 5 bases, with 18 bases separating them. The CDR3 sequence is 16 residues long.